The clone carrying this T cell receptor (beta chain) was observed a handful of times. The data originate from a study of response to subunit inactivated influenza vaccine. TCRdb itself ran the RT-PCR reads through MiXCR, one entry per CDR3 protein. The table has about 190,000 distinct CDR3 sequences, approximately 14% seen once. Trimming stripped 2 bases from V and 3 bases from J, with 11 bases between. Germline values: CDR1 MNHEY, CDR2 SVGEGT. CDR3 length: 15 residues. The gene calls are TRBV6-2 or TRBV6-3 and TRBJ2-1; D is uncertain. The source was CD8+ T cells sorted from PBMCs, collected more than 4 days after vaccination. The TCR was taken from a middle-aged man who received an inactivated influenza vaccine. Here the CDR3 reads CASSYGNSYYNEQFF. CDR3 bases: TGTGCCAGCAGTTACGGCAACTCCTACTACAATGAGCAGTTCTTC.